The clone carrying this T cell receptor (beta chain) has a count of ten or more. Its target is unknown. This sample was included in a study of blood T cells in healthy people across ages. Study-wide results and limits: TCR beta diversity per million T cells fell roughly linearly with age. A strong correlation was seen between TCR beta diversity and naive T cell percentage.

V was clipped by 7 bases and J by 0 bases, with 9 bases between them. The CDR3 loop spans 14 amino acids. Donors were systemically healthy Caucasian individuals from Russia aged roughly 6 to 90 years. The use of a sample-barcoded 5' primer and a J-beta primer mix characterized a second PCR of roughly 6 to 11 cycles. Carrying 12 random nucleotides, a template-switch adaptor labeled each individual cDNA molecule. MiXCR, applied by TCRdb to the 5' RACE reads, yields one record per CDR3 protein. Of 1 million to 1.2 million distinct CDR3 sequences listed, roughly two fifths were seen once; the top ten hold 10% to 15%.

This TCR was recovered from a young man in good health. The chain carries TRBV12-3 or TRBV12-4 and TRBJ1-4; no definite D call. The source material was blood. Here the CDR3 reads CASTIVATNEKLFF. CDR3 coding DNA: TGTGCCAGCACCATAGTTGCAACTAATGAAAAACTGTTTTTT.